This T cell receptor beta chain was sequenced during a study of blood T cell repertoires in COVID-19. Overall study context: PBMCs, B-cell-depleted T cells, or T cells were the source of the cDNA or gDNA that made up the material.

Trimming took 3 bases from V and 2 from J, leaving 14 bases between them. Germline CDR1 and CDR2: SGHRS and YFSETQ. The CDR3 consists of 15 residues. TCRdb keeps only in-frame clones here, not all; method: immunoSEQ multiplex PCR. Among 300,000 to 350,000 clones listed, approximately 87% were seen once. The V gene is TRBV5-1, the J gene TRBJ1-1; no firm D call. Input material: peripheral blood. This receptor was identified in a woman in her thirties with COVID-19, enrolled during active disease. This CDR3 is CASSSPGGVNTEAFF. CDR3 DNA sequence: TGCGCCAGCAGCTCCCCGGGCGGGGTAAACACTGAAGCTTTCTTT.